This TCR beta chain was retrieved from a study of glioma-infiltrating T cells after dendritic cell vaccination listed by TCRdb under 2016. In the study overall: A cohort of 15 glioblastoma patients from Phase I and II dendritic cell vaccination trials was included, of whom 9 were newly diagnosed and 6 had recurrent disease. Between the early 2000s and the early 2010s, patients were given autologous tumor lysate-pulsed dendritic cell vaccination. The vaccine was prepared from monocyte-derived dendritic cells that were cultured for 6 to 7 days with IL-4 and GM-CSF and then pulsed overnight with autologous tumor lysate. Three intradermal dendritic cell vaccine injections were administered to patients at biweekly intervals in the arm below the axilla. Deep sequencing of TCR beta CDR3 regions was used to quantify tumor-infiltrating lymphocyte content and compare tumor and blood repertoires in dendritic cell-vaccinated glioblastoma patients. Survival after dendritic cell vaccination was correlated with TCR sequencing metrics, including TIL content and tumor-blood repertoire overlap. What the work shows at the level of the full study, not this receptor alone: After dendritic cell vaccination, a higher estimated pretreatment TIL content predicted longer time to progression and longer overall survival. The cohort was small and heterogeneous, few patients had complete blood and tumor sets, and even fewer had initial-recurrent tumor pairs. The three-group TCR overlap response model was described as speculative and requiring prospective validation. TCR clonality showed no direct relationship with survival, which suggests that a diverse polyclonal response may be important.

TCRB CDR3 regions were amplified from approximately 2 ug genomic DNA, or all available DNA if less, using the immunoSEQ assay. The multiplex PCR relied on 60 forward primers for TCR V beta segments and 13 reverse primers for J beta segments. To estimate reads per starting template, synthetic control templates were spiked into each sample at limiting dilution. Sequencing produced 87 bp reads on the Illumina HiSeq System. Per the source publication's procedure: PCR and sequencing errors were removed by merging closely related sequences with a nearest neighbor algorithm. TCR overlap was defined as the percentage of unique tumor TCR beta sequences that were also found in the peripheral blood of the same patient. TCRdb stores this immuneACCESS table with in-frame sequences only. Part of the clones is absent; in the studies checked, under half of the shortfall reflects unresolved V genes, and no reason is known for the rest. V, J and clone size reflect that table, while D and trimming were determined from the DNA. For this sample there are 91,000 or so clones; approximately 80% appear just once. 5.4% of the sample is taken by the ten largest.

There are 13 amino acids in the CDR3, from cysteine to phenylalanine inclusive. The only DNA kept is the CDR3, 39 bases in frame from the first base. The germline V gene specifies SGHRS as CDR1 and YFSETQ as CDR2. V is pared back by 4 bases and J by 4 bases, with 10 bases lying between the germline termini. According to the study, the label for this sample's time point signals: after dendritic cell vaccination, including at tumor progression/relapse. To be selected, patients needed enough residual fresh-frozen tumor tissue and more than two years of available survival data. Although molecular status otherwise differed among the glioblastoma patients, no patient had an isocitrate dehydrogenase mutation. PBMC were collected before vaccination, two weeks after the third vaccination, and at tumor progression if tumor progression occurred. The Qiagen DNeasy Blood extraction Kit was used for extraction of genomic DNA.

Comment on this clone: The antigen it recognizes is unknown. No much larger clonotype is one base removed from it; base qualities were not supplied.

The chain is encoded by TRBV5-1 joined to TRBJ2-3; TRBD1 is a possible D gene, resting on 5 matching bases. This sequence was found in a human donor with glioblastoma. The specimen comprised blood, sampled after dendritic cell vaccination. The CDR3 here reads CASSLGAADTQYF. At the DNA level, the sequence is TGCGCCAGCAGCCTTGGGGCGGCAGATACGCAGTATTTT.